This T cell receptor (beta chain) was profiled in a study of a mutant IDH1 vaccine in newly diagnosed glioma. Study-wide background: Among treated patients, about 62% were male and roughly 38% female, and mean age was 40.4 years. Patients were pretreated with radiotherapy, temozolomide, or both, mostly both. Study-level findings and limits: It was about 94% of patients that developed vaccine-induced immune responses. Pseudoprogression appears to have had no connection to changes in top peripheral T cell clonotypes.

Time point in this sample: baseline, week 1 (first vaccination visit). Documented treatment: pre-vaccination baseline after standard-of-care therapy. Concerning this clone: What it binds is unknown.

The CDR3 loop spans 15 amino acids. V shed 4 bases and J shed 1 base, with 11 bases lying between them. Germline assignment: CDR1 SGHRS and CDR2 YFSETQ. Generated by immunoSEQ multiplex PCR, the TCRdb table keeps only in-frame clones and is missing some. The repertoire holds about 15,000 clones, with approximately 90% as singletons. V usage is TRBV5-1 and J usage is TRBJ2-2; D is perhaps TRBD2 (6 bases). This TCR was recovered from a middle-aged woman with glioma. Some clones in this sample may be carry-over from other donors' samples. Here the sequenced sample was PBMCs, taken from a glioma patient treated with radiotherapy, temozolomide or both. The CDR3 DNA sequence: TGCGCCAGCAGCCCGATTAGCGGGAACACCGGGGAGCTGTTTTTT. Protein sequence: CASSPISGNTGELFF.